This T cell receptor beta chain stems from a study of T-cell reconstitution after alpha-beta-depleted transplantation in children. Overall study results and limits: One year after transplant, T-cell counts and diversity came mostly from newly produced T cells. Diversity of TCRbeta at day 60 was high in some patients, arising from surviving recipient T cells and thymic progenitors. Approximately two months post-transplant, alpha-beta T cells reportedly originated from several hundred expanded graft clones.

The V end lost 1 base, the J end lost 6 bases, and 8 bases lay between the germline ends. Germline values: CDR1 SGHTA, CDR2 FQGNSA. This CDR3 spans 13 amino acids. This clonotype has more than one count but fewer than ten. The antigen is undetermined. TCRbeta library preparation incorporated unique molecular identifiers. TCRdb processed the PCR reads anew with MiXCR; each CDR3 protein has one entry. The sample yields around 190,000 distinct CDR3 sequences, about 7% seen once. This clonotype was sampled from a boy aged 2 to 10 with acute lymphoblastic leukemia, due to receive a stem cell transplant. This specimen consisted of PBMCs, obtained before TCRalphabeta/CD19-depleted stem cell transplant. The V call is TRBV7-2, the J call TRBJ2-3; D uncertain. CDR3 sequence reads: CASSLVWFDTQYF. CDR3 sequence (DNA): TGTGCCAGCAGCTTAGTATGGTTCGATACGCAGTATTTT. The variable domain in full, with the rest retrieved from reference TRBV7-2 and TRBJ2-3, is GAGVSQSPSNKVTEKGKDVELRCDPISGHTALYWYRQSLGQGLEFLIYFQGNSAPDKSGLPSDRFSAERTGGSVSTLTIQRTQQEDSAVYLCASSLVWFDTQYFGPGTRLTVL.